This record covers a single T cell receptor (beta chain). Its antigen target is currently unknown. Base quality data are lacking; no much larger clone is found one base away. At the DNA level, this CDR3 is encoded by other sequences in the same sample as well. These data are taken from a study of cytomegalovirus exposure and HLA in healthy donors (dated by TCRdb to 2016 to 2017). With regard to the full study: An earlier analysis of about 560 of the donors reported 276 Gb of sequence data and approximately 120 million unique TCR beta sequences obtained from around 190 million T cells. A later genetic analysis took genome-wide SNP genotypes for 398 of the 666 donors and used that subset as a discovery cohort. High-throughput TCR immunosequencing, statistical association of individual TCRs with disease status, and machine learning were combined to predict cytomegalovirus infection status. On average, about 200,000 unique TCR beta nucleotide sequences were sequenced per donor among several hundred genotyped donors of the cohort, with about 19% of those sequences being non-productive. An earlier analysis of around 540 of the donors applied high-throughput TCR beta sequencing to assess whether each TCR beta V gene segment acted as functional or pseudogenic. Alongside the repertoire data, information on donor age, sex, ethnicity and CMV serostatus was compiled. In addition to the first cohort of several hundred subjects, a separate validation cohort of 120 different subjects was used. The genetic ancestry cluster associated with self-reported Caucasian donors included roughly 84% of the 350 to 500 genotyped donors. The aim of the study was to test whether cataloging public T cell receptors could identify signatures of past pathogen exposure. HLA typing covered class I and class II loci at four-digit resolution. The number of typed donors differed by locus: about 620-640 for A, B, C, DRB1 and DQB1; 500 to 550 for DQA1; approximately 600 for DPA1; and around 490 for DPB1. Because of strong linkage in the cohort, a handful of DR-DQ haplotypes were treated as single units for association and clustering. In the later analysis, no new phenotypic data were used to find candidate immune exposures; instead, reliance was placed on TCR beta sequences and their occurrence across donors. In a later analysis, previously published TCR beta repertoires from fewer than 750 donors were re-analyzed and high-resolution HLA genotyping was added so that TCR occurrence patterns could be studied. Every repertoire in the discovery cohort had been generated on one and the same sequencing platform. An early release that covered around 590 HLA-typed donors contained approximately 300 gigabases of sequencing data and roughly 84 million unique TCR sequences. Using immunosequencing, the study profiled T cell repertoires from 640 or so subjects and related those repertoires to cytomegalovirus serostatus. Study-wide findings and limitations: Linkage disequilibrium might explain the correlated functional status among segregating V segments, but an unknown experimental factor could not be ruled out. Some IMGT-functional V segments, including TRBV6-2 and TRBV6-3, could not be distinguished by the 87-base-pair reads and were therefore excluded. The classifier was reported to diagnose cytomegalovirus status with high specificity and sensitivity in both the original cohort and the validation cohort. Because counts were too low, seventeen rarely observed V segments, including chromosome 9 orphons, were excluded from the earlier analysis of 587 of the donors. Because HLA typing was unavailable for some donors at each locus, only the typed subset was used in association tests. In a later analysis, the rate of TCR association differed among HLA loci, with DRB1 alleles having the most associated TCRs and HLA-C alleles having the fewest. In a later analysis, most CMV-associated TCR beta chains were found to appear HLA-restricted, with HLA associations seemingly driven largely by CMV exposure. When HLA alleles, especially DR and DQ, strongly co-occurred, attributing TCR associations to individual alleles was difficult. In a later genetic analysis, a missense DCLRE1C variant was associated with V-gene and J-gene trimming of TCR beta chains, and the association was replicated in an independent cohort. In an earlier analysis of about 600 of the donors, most TCR beta V segments appeared in productive rearrangements about 90% or about 30% of the time, broadly matching IMGT annotations. The cohort was sequenced for TCR beta chains only, and without alpha or paired-chain data the features that could be detected were limited. Most TCR sequences were observed very rarely across donors, whereas some public TCRs were present in many individuals. In the study, around 150 TCR beta chains were listed as associated with cytomegalovirus. A later genetic analysis reported fewer N-insertions in productive TCRs among donors in an Asian-associated ancestry cluster than the roughly 690-donor mean. A further reported finding was that TCR beta sequences accurately predicted the HLA-A and HLA-B alleles for most subjects in the first cohort. Specific HLA alleles were associated with roughly 16,000 TCR beta sequences at a false discovery rate of 0.05 in a later analysis. According to the authors, the approach could potentially be generalized to other disease states and immunological phenotypes. CMV serostatus was the only immune exposure information available for the cohort. In a later analysis, several top co-occurrence clusters were reported to appear linked to parvovirus B19, influenza, CMV and Epstein-Barr virus. The sequencing pipeline was judged likely to have produced a cluster of highly shared sequence variants as a technical artifact. Roughly uniform sequencing depth across donors was assumed in presence/absence analyses, although this assumption may not hold. In a later analysis, HLA-associated TCR beta chains showed more clonal expansion and lower generation probabilities than non-associated chains that were equally common. A few of the identified cytomegalovirus-associated TCR beta chains were confirmed in vitro to be specific for cytomegalovirus antigens.

Library creation used the immunoSEQ multiplex PCR assay. For the multiplex PCR, a mixture combining 60 forward primers for TCR Vbeta segments and 13 reverse primers for TCR Jbeta segments was used. Amplification of the CDR3 region of rearranged TCR beta genes was performed with a multiplex PCR assay on genomic DNA. On the Illumina HiSeq System, the amplified TCR beta libraries were sequenced as 87-base-pair reads. The published analysis was carried out like this. Across the roughly 640 repertoires, a later analysis counted approximately 75 million unique TCR beta chains, roughly 11 million of which were shared by at least two donors. A nearest-neighbor algorithm error-corrected the raw reads and collapsed the reads into unique sequences, merging closely related sequences to remove PCR and sequencing errors. V, D and J gene segments were assigned by aligning CDR3 sequences to IMGT reference sequences. For a sequence to be retained, a match of at least six nucleotides was required to both a V gene segment and a J gene segment. Rearrangements were classified as productive when the CDR3 lacked stop codons and remained in frame with V and J, and all other rearrangements were classified as non-productive. CDR3 was defined by IMGT convention, running from the second conserved V-encoded cysteine to the conserved J-encoded phenylalanine. Sequences without an unambiguous match to a single V gene segment were excluded from the earlier analysis of over 500 of the donors. An earlier analysis of just under 600 of the donors called V segments functional above 56.7% productive rearrangements and segregating when the between-donor standard deviation exceeded 5%. A statistical classification framework was built to diagnose cytomegalovirus status from the catalog of TCR beta chain sequences. V and J gene assignment, in a later analysis, came from comparing TCR nucleotide sequences with IMGT/GENE-DB human TR gene sequences. The TCRdist pipeline was used in a later analysis to assign CDR3 sequences and most-parsimonious VDJ recombination scenarios. A later analysis defined each TCR beta chain by its CDR3 amino acid sequence plus V-gene family, and excluded reads lacking a unique V-gene family. To address suspected cross-contamination and a sequencing artifact, a later analysis removed approximately 600 highly shared, low-generation-probability nucleotide sequences. A later analysis calculated a clonal expansion index for each public chain from normalized within-repertoire ranks of inferred template counts. Generation probabilities in a later analysis came from a VDJ recombination model fitted to out-of-frame rearrangements, and those results were checked against IGoR. In a later analysis, TCR-TCR, TCR-HLA and TCR-CMV co-occurrence was scored with hypergeometric tests, and a repertoire-size bias correction was applied to TCR pairs. In a later analysis, false discovery rates were estimated by permuting HLA or CMV assignments 20 times. In a later analysis, co-occurring TCRs were grouped with DBSCAN, and TCRdist sequence similarity was added when clustering was performed within HLA-allele-positive subsets. Repertoires with fewer than 30,000 or more than 120,000 public chains, plus five repertoires with anomalous nucleotide sharing, were excluded from co-occurrence clustering. TCRdb holds this immuneACCESS table with in-frame rearrangements only. Some clones are missing; in checked studies, unresolved V genes explain under half, and the rest has no known cause. That table furnishes V, J and clone size, whereas the DNA furnished D and trimming. Present in this sample are over 120,000 clones, 78% of which were seen just once. The leading ten clones occupy less than 3% of the sample.

The cohort comprised more than 550 healthy bone marrow donors. At the time of sampling, all cohort members were nominally healthy, though unrecorded immune exposures were likely present. The donor was CMV seronegative and was included in the group of around 320 seronegative cohort members. A peripheral blood sample was provided by each donor, and peripheral blood mononuclear cells were used for TCR beta sequencing. The Qiagen DNeasy Blood Extraction Kit was used to extract genomic DNA from the blood cell samples. Relative to germline, V is 7 bases shorter and J is 2 bases shorter, with 15 bases between their ends. Including the terminal cysteine and phenylalanine, the CDR3 comprises 15 residues. Only the CDR3 DNA stays, 45 bases, in frame from base 1. The germline V gene specifies SNHLY as CDR1 and FYNNEI as CDR2.

Source material: PBMCs. This chain joins TRBV2 to TRBJ1-3; the D gene is not confidently resolved. The origin of this receptor is a female donor in good health and CMV-seronegative. The DNA sequence is TGTGCCAGCATCAAGTCGGCCGGGGCTGGAAACACCATATATTTT. It translates to CASIKSAGAGNTIYF.